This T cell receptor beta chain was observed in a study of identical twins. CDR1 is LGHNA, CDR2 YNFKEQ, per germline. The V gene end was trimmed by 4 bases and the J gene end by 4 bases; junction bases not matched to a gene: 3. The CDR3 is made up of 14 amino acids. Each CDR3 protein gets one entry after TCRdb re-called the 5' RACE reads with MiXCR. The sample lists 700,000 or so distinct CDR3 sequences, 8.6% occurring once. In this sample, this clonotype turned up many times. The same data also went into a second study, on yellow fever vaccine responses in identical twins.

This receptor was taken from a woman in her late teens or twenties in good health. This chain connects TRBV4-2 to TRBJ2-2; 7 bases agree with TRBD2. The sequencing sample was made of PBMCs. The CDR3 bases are TGTGCCAGCAGCCCACTAGCGACCACCGGGGAGCTGTTTTTT. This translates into CASSPLATTGELFF.